The 25 T cell receptor beta chains reported below all come from one sample, sequenced in a study of B cell selection in AIRE deficiency. Sequenced by immunoSEQ multiplex PCR; TCRdb stores in-frame clones only, minus some. The sample yields tens of thousands of clones, about 97% seen once. CD4+CD127+ cells were sorted as the conventional CD4 T cells. The sequenced sample consisted of conventional CD4+ T cells sorted from PBMCs. These receptors were collected from a human donor with AIRE deficiency.

The chain carries TRBV6-5 and TRBJ2-7; a possible D gene is TRBD1 (5 bases). V was trimmed by 6 bases and J by 1 base, leaving 16 bases between them. This CDR3 has 15 residues. Per the germline V gene, CDR1 is MNHEY and CDR2 is SVGAGI. CDR3 loop: CASSSERRGSYEQYF. CDR3 DNA: TGTGCCAGCAGCTCAGAAAGAAGGGGTTCCTACGAGCAGTACTTC.

V is TRBV9 and J is TRBJ2-3; 7 bases line up with TRBD1. The V gene end was trimmed by 2 bases and the J gene end by 7 bases; junction bases not matched to a gene: 7. Germline V lookup: CDR1 SGDLS, CDR2 YYNGEE. The CDR3 has 14 amino acids. The CDR3 is CASSVSTGSYTQYF. Written as DNA, the CDR3 is TGTGCCAGCAGCGTTTCGACAGGGTCATATACGCAGTATTTT.

V usage is TRBV5-1 and J usage is TRBJ1-1, with no clear D. V was cut by 0 bases and J by 0 bases, with 9 bases left in between. Germline assignment: CDR1 SGHRS and CDR2 YFSETQ. The CDR3 contains 15 residues. In DNA form, the CDR3 reads TGCGCCAGCAGCTTGGGGGTCGCAATGAACACTGAAGCTTTCTTT. Translating gives CASSLGVAMNTEAFF.

The gene calls are TRBV7-8 and TRBJ1-5, with a tentative D call TRBD1 (6 bases). CDR3 size: 14 residues. V shed 2 bases and J shed 7 bases, with 12 bases lying between them. Per the germline V gene, CDR1 is SGHVS and CDR2 is FQNEAQ. CDR3: CASSLRDRRQPQHF. The DNA of the CDR3 is TGTGCCAGCAGCTTAAGAGACAGGAGGCAGCCCCAGCATTTT.

The chain couples TRBV11-2 to TRBJ2-1; tentative D call: TRBD2 (6 bases). The CDR3 loop spans 16 amino acids. CDR1 is SGHAT and CDR2 is FQNNGV in the germline V gene. Trimming took 0 bases from V and 4 from J, leaving 13 bases between them. CDR3 in DNA: TGTGCCAGCAGCTTAGAGAGGACTACGATTTACAATGAGCAGTTCTTC. Encoded protein: CASSLERTTIYNEQFF.

The J gene is TRBJ1-4, the V gene TRBV7-3, with D possibly being TRBD1 (6 bases). Germline CDR1 reads SGHTA; CDR2 reads FQGTGA. V lost 6 bases and J lost 4, with 18 bases in between. This CDR3 region has 16 residues. This chain's CDR3 is CASRTGPGANNEKLFF. The CDR3 nucleotides are TGTGCCAGCAGGACCGGGCCAGGGGCTAATAATGAAAAACTGTTTTTT.

CDR3 in DNA: TGTGCCACCAGCAGGACTATTGCGTGGGATACGCAGTATTTT. This codes for CATSRTIAWDTQYF. This chain connects TRBV15 to TRBJ2-3, with a tentative D call TRBD2 (5 bases). V lost 3 bases and J lost 6, with 13 bases in between. This CDR3 has 14 residues. Germline CDR1 LNHNV, CDR2 YYDKDF (reference sequence).

This chain links TRBV30 with TRBJ1-5, with 8 nucleotides matching TRBD1. Germline assignment: CDR1 GTSNPN and CDR2 SVGIG (reference sequence). The V gene end was trimmed by 4 bases and the J gene end by 5 bases; junction bases not matched to a gene: 1. This CDR3 comprises 12 residues. The CDR3 nucleotides are TGTGCCTGGAACAGGGGGGATCAGCCCCAGCATTTT. This translates into CAWNRGDQPQHF. The variable domain in full, with the rest retrieved from reference TRBV30 and TRBJ1-5, is SQTIHQWPATLVQPVGSPLSLECTVEGTSNPNLYWYRQAAGRGLQLLFYSVGIGQISSEVPQNLSASRPQDRQFILSSKKLLLSDSGFYLCAWNRGDQPQHFGDGTRLSIL.

This chain uses TRBV7-9 with TRBJ2-5; 7 bases align to TRBD1. The CDR3 spans 13 residues. The V gene end was trimmed by 8 bases and the J gene end by 5 bases; junction bases not matched to a gene: 8. Germline-derived CDR1 and CDR2 are SEHNR and FQNEAQ (reference sequence). CDR3 in amino acids: CASGRQGQETQYF. The CDR3 region has the DNA TGTGCCAGCGGAAGACAGGGTCAGGAGACCCAGTACTTC.

The chain is built from TRBV6-5 and TRBJ2-1; the match to TRBD2 covers 9 bases. The V and J ends lost 7 bases and 12 bases, in that order; junction bases with no gene match: 10. CDR3 length: 13 amino acids. Germline lookup yields CDR1 MNHEY and CDR2 SVGAGI. The CDR3 loop reads CASKPSGKTRQFF. As DNA, the CDR3 is TGTGCCAGCAAACCTAGCGGGAAAACCCGGCAGTTCTTC.

V and J are TRBV12-5 and TRBJ1-1, with D unclear. The CDR3 contains 13 residues. Trimming took off 5 bases at V and 3 bases at J, with 10 bases between the two ends. Germline-derived CDR1 and CDR2 are LGHNT and FRNRAP. The CDR3: CASGLARDTEAFF. The CDR3 region has the DNA TGTGCTAGTGGTCTCGCCCGGGACACTGAAGCTTTCTTT.

CDR3 in amino acids: CASTNGDRGYSPLHF. For the CDR3, the DNA is TGTGCCAGCACCAACGGGGACAGGGGGTATTCACCCCTCCACTTT. The rearrangement joins TRBV6-6 to TRBJ1-6, with TRBD1 matching 11 bases. This CDR3 contains 15 residues. Germline CDR1 is MNHNY and CDR2 is SVGAGI (reference sequence). V lost 7 bases, J lost 8 bases, and 7 bases stayed unmatched.

This chain uses TRBV7-8 with TRBJ2-7, with 7 bases fitting TRBD1. Germline-derived CDR1 and CDR2 are SGHVS and FQNEAQ. The junction had 9 bases not matched to a gene; V was cut back by 8 bases and J by 2 bases. This CDR3 is built from 14 residues. The CDR3 loop reads CASLPRDSPYEQYF. The CDR3 coding sequence is TGTGCCAGCCTTCCCCGGGACAGTCCCTACGAGCAGTACTTC.

The rearrangement joins TRBV18 to TRBJ1-2; possibly TRBD1 for D (6 bases). The germline CDR1 and CDR2 sequences are KGHSH and LQKENI. CDR3 length: 15 residues. Trimming removed 1 base at V and 6 bases at J, with 15 bases between. CDR3 nucleotide sequence: TGTGCCAGCTCACCACAGGGGGTTGGTGGTCATGGCTACACCTTC. Its translation is CASSPQGVGGHGYTF.

The chain employs TRBV10-3 and TRBJ1-2, with D possibly being TRBD1 (6 bases). Deletions cut 7 bases from V and 2 bases from J, with 11 bases between. The CDR3 has 13 residues. From germline, CDR1 is ENHRY and CDR2 SYGVKD. CDR3 amino acids: CAIISDSNYGYTF. The CDR3, as DNA: TGTGCCATCATTTCGGACAGCAACTATGGCTACACCTTC.

This clone was found once. Other nucleotide sequences from this sample produce the same CDR3. The chain carries TRBV11-2 and TRBJ2-4, with 9 bases identical to TRBD2. This CDR3 contains 15 residues. Germline CDR1 reads SGHAT; CDR2 reads FQNNGV. V gave up 1 base and J gave up 7 bases; unmatched junction bases: 5. As DNA, the CDR3 is TGTGCCAGCAGCTTAGGGCGGGCGGGGGGGAACATTCAGTACTTC. Amino acids: CASSLGRAGGNIQYF. Full variable domain (outside the CDR3, taken from reference TRBV11-2 and TRBJ2-4): EAGVAQSPRYKIIEKRQSVAFWCNPISGHATLYWYQQILGQGPKLLIQFQNNGVVDDSQLPKDRFSAERLKGVDSTLKIQPAKLEDSAVYLCASSLGRAGGNIQYFGAGTRLSVL.

This chain connects TRBV27 to TRBJ1-1; tentatively, D is TRBD1 (5 bases). Germline V gene sequence: CDR1 MNHEY, CDR2 SMNVEV (reference sequence). The CDR3 loop spans 16 amino acids. With 8 bases removed from V and 0 bases from J, the gap between germline ends came to 19 bases. CDR3 sequence (DNA): TGTGCCAGCTCCAAATTGGGACTGCGTATGAACACTGAAGCTTTCTTT. Protein product: CASSKLGLRMNTEAFF.

V usage is TRBV21-1 and J usage is TRBJ1-1; TRBD1 reflects the table's D call only, with no check against the DNA. TRBV21-1 is given as a pseudogene. The CDR3 totals 16 residues. This chain's CDR3 is CASSIHRDPRNTEAFF. For the CDR3, the DNA is TGTGCCAGCAGCATACACAGGGATCCGAGGAACACTGAAGCTTTCTTT.

CDR3 protein: CASSQGQRGGGDEQFF. DNA for the CDR3: TGTGCCAGCAGCCAAGGACAGCGGGGGGGAGGAGATGAGCAGTTCTTC. V gene TRBV4-2 combines with J gene TRBJ2-1, with 10 bases lining up with TRBD2. The V gene's germline CDR1 is LGHNA and CDR2 YNFKEQ. This CDR3 region has 16 residues. V trimming: 1 base; J trimming: 8 bases; junction bases outside the gene matches: 8.

The chain couples TRBV28 to TRBJ1-4; tentative D call: TRBD1 (5 bases). V was shortened by 5 bases and J by 7 bases, with 17 bases between the two germline ends. The V gene's germline CDR1 is MDHEN and CDR2 SYDVKM. There are 15 residues in the CDR3. Here the CDR3 reads CASSDRGDRGEKLFF. In nucleotides, the CDR3 is TGTGCCAGCAGTGACCGGGGGGATAGAGGTGAAAAACTGTTTTTT.

The chain recombines TRBV7-2 with TRBJ2-4; no reliable D call. The V and J ends lost 5 bases and 1 base respectively, with 9 bases between them. The CDR3 totals 14 residues. Germline CDR1 and CDR2: SGHTA and FQGNSA. CDR3 in DNA: TGTGCCAGCAGCCAGGCGGAGGCCAAAAACATTCAGTACTTC. Protein product: CASSQAEAKNIQYF.

This chain uses TRBV19 with TRBJ2-7; D not certain. The V gene lost 1 base and the J gene lost 0 bases, with 16 bases spanning the gap. In germline, CDR1 is LNHDA, CDR2 SQIVND (reference sequence). The CDR3 loop spans 17 amino acids. Here the CDR3 DNA reads TGTGCCAGTAGTATAGGCGCAGAGTCTTGGTTCTCCTACGAGCAGTACTTC. The encoded protein is CASSIGAESWFSYEQYF. The variable domain in full, with the rest retrieved from reference TRBV19 and TRBJ2-7, is DGGITQSPKYLFRKEGQNVTLSCEQNLNHDAMYWYRQDPGQGLRLIYYSQIVNDFQKGDIAEGYSVSREKKESFPLTVTSAQKNPTAFYLCASSIGAESWFSYEQYFGPGTRLTVT.

The table lists this clone with a count of one. The chain uses TRBV11-2 and TRBJ2-1; D is possibly TRBD2 (6 bases). The CDR3 is 14 amino acids. The germline V gene encodes CDR1 SGHAT and CDR2 FQNNGV. The ends were cut back, 5 bases at V and 6 bases at J, with 14 bases in the middle. CDR3 protein: CASSPRWGLNEQFF. The CDR3 DNA reads as TGTGCCAGCAGCCCCCGGTGGGGACTCAATGAGCAGTTCTTC.

The V and J genes are TRBV9 and TRBJ1-1; 11 bases fit TRBD1. The CDR3 has 16 amino acids. Germline V gene sequence: CDR1 SGDLS, CDR2 YYNGEE. With V trimmed by 4 bases and J by 5 bases, 10 bases remained unmatched. The CDR3 is CASSPRTGTGGTEAFF. The CDR3 coding sequence is TGTGCCAGCAGCCCTAGGACGGGGACAGGGGGAACTGAAGCTTTCTTT.

Here the CDR3 DNA reads TGTGCCAGCAGCTTGGGCCAGGGAAATTCACCCCTCCACTTT. It yields the protein CASSLGQGNSPLHF. V usage is TRBV5-8 and J usage is TRBJ1-6; tentatively, D is TRBD1 (5 bases). The CDR3 runs to 14 residues. Germline CDR1 reads SGHTS; CDR2 reads YDEGEE. Deletions cut 0 bases from V and 7 bases from J, with 8 bases between.